This is a list of T cell receptor beta chains from one sample in a study of T cells after yellow fever vaccination. TCRdb re-derived calls from the 5' RACE reads in MiXCR, one entry per CDR3 protein. The table lists 250,000 to 400,000 distinct CDR3 sequences, approximately 4% of them singletons. This specimen was PBMCs, taken 5 days after the yellow fever booster vaccination. The receptors stem from a man between 18 and 29 years old who received the YFV17D yellow fever vaccine. Each CDR3 is given with its conserved first and last residue. Each record gives: D gene, clone size, J gene, V gene, CDR3 protein, CDR3 DNA. D genes are given only for firm matches. For some rows the clone size is stated as once, few or many, or as a class when expanded; others skip it.

d_call: TRBD1
clone_size: few
j_call: TRBJ2-2
v_call: TRBV30
cdr3_aa: CAWRILRDSRGTGELFF
cdr3_nt: TGTGCCTGGAGGATACTCCGGGACAGTAGGGGCACCGGGGAGCTGTTTTTT

d_call: .
clone_size: few
j_call: TRBJ1-5
v_call: TRBV20-1
cdr3_aa: CSARDRSNQPQHF
cdr3_nt: TGCAGTGCTAGAGATAGAAGTAATCAGCCCCAGCATTTT

d_call: TRBD2
clone_size: .
j_call: TRBJ2-1
v_call: TRBV7-2
cdr3_aa: CASSRGAGGVNEQFF
cdr3_nt: TGTGCCAGCAGCCGGGGGGCGGGGGGAGTCAATGAGCAGTTCTTC

d_call: .
clone_size: many
j_call: TRBJ2-5
v_call: TRBV4-3
cdr3_aa: CASSQGMGREETQYF
cdr3_nt: TGCGCCAGCAGCCAAGGTATGGGCCGAGAAGAGACCCAGTACTTC

d_call: TRBD2
clone_size: few
j_call: TRBJ2-5
v_call: TRBV30
cdr3_aa: CAWTPSGGRETQYF
cdr3_nt: TGTGCCTGGACACCATCGGGGGGGAGAGAGACCCAGTACTTC

d_call: TRBD1
clone_size: .
j_call: TRBJ2-5
v_call: TRBV5-1
cdr3_aa: CASSSPRQGRWETQYF
cdr3_nt: TGCGCCAGCAGCTCCCCTCGACAGGGCAGGTGGGAGACCCAGTACTTC

d_call: .
clone_size: many
j_call: TRBJ2-5
v_call: TRBV7-2
cdr3_aa: CASSGLKGYQETQYF
cdr3_nt: TGTGCCAGCAGCGGGCTTAAGGGGTACCAAGAGACCCAGTACTTC

d_call: .
clone_size: .
j_call: TRBJ1-2
v_call: TRBV12-3/TRBV12-4
cdr3_aa: CASSYDRDRPYGYTF
cdr3_nt: TGTGCCAGCAGTTACGACCGGGACCGACCCTATGGCTACACCTTC

d_call: .
clone_size: many
j_call: TRBJ1-1
v_call: TRBV4-3
cdr3_aa: CASSQDGGEAAFF
cdr3_nt: TGCGCCAGCAGCCAAGATGGGGGAGAGGCAGCTTTCTTT

d_call: .
clone_size: .
j_call: TRBJ2-1
v_call: TRBV3-1
cdr3_aa: CASSHRTANSYNEQFF
cdr3_nt: TGTGCCAGCAGCCACCGGACTGCGAACTCCTACAATGAGCAGTTCTTC

d_call: .
clone_size: many
j_call: TRBJ1-1
v_call: TRBV28
cdr3_aa: CASSWGPLTEAFF
cdr3_nt: TGTGCCAGCAGTTGGGGCCCCCTAACTGAAGCTTTCTTT

d_call: .
clone_size: .
j_call: TRBJ1-3
v_call: TRBV6-5
cdr3_aa: CASSQVRGSGNTIYF
cdr3_nt: TGTGCCAGCAGCCAGGTTAGGGGGTCTGGAAACACCATATATTTT

d_call: .
clone_size: few
j_call: TRBJ2-3
v_call: TRBV7-9
cdr3_aa: CASSHTGSTDTQYF
cdr3_nt: TGTGCCAGCAGCCATACAGGTAGCACAGATACGCAGTATTTT

d_call: .
clone_size: few
j_call: TRBJ1-6
v_call: TRBV5-1
cdr3_aa: CASSLEGVPPLQF
cdr3_nt: TGCGCCAGCAGCTTGGAAGGGGTGCCCCCCCTCCAATTT

d_call: .
clone_size: few
j_call: TRBJ2-1
v_call: TRBV14
cdr3_aa: CASSQAGSGSYNEQFF
cdr3_nt: TGTGCCAGCAGCCAAGCAGGGTCCGGCTCCTACAATGAGCAGTTCTTC

d_call: .
clone_size: many
j_call: TRBJ1-6
v_call: TRBV2
cdr3_aa: CASSEAVGEHSPLHF
cdr3_nt: TGTGCCAGCAGTGAGGCGGTTGGGGAGCATTCACCCCTCCACTTT

d_call: .
clone_size: .
j_call: TRBJ1-6
v_call: TRBV12-3/TRBV12-4
cdr3_aa: CASSSPGSYNSPLHF
cdr3_nt: TGTGCCAGCAGTTCCCCTGGGAGCTATAATTCACCCCTCCACTTT

d_call: .
clone_size: many
j_call: TRBJ2-3
v_call: TRBV7-2
cdr3_aa: CATGATTDTQYF
cdr3_nt: TGTGCCACTGGGGCAACCACAGATACGCAGTATTTT

d_call: .
clone_size: few
j_call: TRBJ1-2
v_call: TRBV4-1
cdr3_aa: CASSQLPGDYGYTF
cdr3_nt: TGCGCCAGCAGCCAGTTACCGGGGGACTATGGCTACACCTTC

d_call: .
clone_size: many
j_call: TRBJ2-7
v_call: TRBV5-1
cdr3_aa: CASSFAGFSYEQYF
cdr3_nt: TGCGCCAGCAGCTTCGCAGGGTTTAGCTACGAGCAGTACTTC

d_call: .
clone_size: few
j_call: TRBJ1-2
v_call: TRBV19
cdr3_aa: CASSIVSAGKDYGYTF
cdr3_nt: TGTGCCAGTAGTATAGTGTCGGCAGGGAAGGACTATGGCTACACCTTC

d_call: .
clone_size: .
j_call: TRBJ1-6
v_call: TRBV4-3
cdr3_aa: CASSPGGTNSPLHF
cdr3_nt: TGCGCCAGCAGCCCCGGGGGAACTAATTCACCCCTCCACTTT

d_call: .
clone_size: .
j_call: TRBJ2-1
v_call: TRBV7-8
cdr3_aa: CASSLAASQGYNEQFF
cdr3_nt: TGTGCCAGCAGCTTAGCGGCCAGCCAGGGTTACAATGAGCAGTTCTTC

d_call: .
clone_size: many
j_call: TRBJ1-4
v_call: TRBV7-2
cdr3_aa: CASSPWGAAATNEKLFF
cdr3_nt: TGTGCCAGCAGCCCTTGGGGGGCAGCTGCAACTAATGAAAAACTGTTTTTT

d_call: .
clone_size: many
j_call: TRBJ1-4
v_call: TRBV7-9
cdr3_aa: CASSLGAAREKLFF
cdr3_nt: TGTGCCAGCAGCTTAGGGGCCGCTAGGGAAAAACTGTTTTTT

d_call: .
clone_size: few
j_call: TRBJ1-2
v_call: TRBV4-3
cdr3_aa: CASSPDSQGLIYGYTF
cdr3_nt: TGCGCCAGCAGTCCCGATAGCCAGGGATTAATCTATGGCTACACCTTC

d_call: .
clone_size: .
j_call: TRBJ1-1
v_call: TRBV6-6
cdr3_aa: CASRVSELMNTEAFF
cdr3_nt: TGTGCCAGCAGGGTATCGGAGCTAATGAACACTGAAGCTTTCTTT

d_call: TRBD1
clone_size: few
j_call: TRBJ1-2
v_call: TRBV7-2
cdr3_aa: CASSFGQGNAYGYTF
cdr3_nt: TGTGCCAGCAGCTTTGGACAGGGGAACGCCTATGGCTACACCTTC

d_call: TRBD2
clone_size: few
j_call: TRBJ2-4
v_call: TRBV4-3
cdr3_aa: CASSLGTSGGKNIQYF
cdr3_nt: TGCGCCAGCAGCCTAGGGACTAGCGGGGGAAAAAACATTCAGTACTTC

d_call: .
clone_size: .
j_call: TRBJ2-3
v_call: TRBV20-1
cdr3_aa: CSAREGQLRDTQYF
cdr3_nt: TGCAGTGCTAGGGAGGGACAGCTCAGGGATACGCAGTATTTT

d_call: .
clone_size: many
j_call: TRBJ2-3
v_call: TRBV7-9
cdr3_aa: CASSQGIGGLSTDTQYF
cdr3_nt: TGTGCCAGCAGCCAGGGGATCGGGGGTCTAAGCACAGATACGCAGTATTTT

d_call: .
clone_size: many
j_call: TRBJ1-2
v_call: TRBV4-1
cdr3_aa: CASSQVGGYTF
cdr3_nt: TGCGCCAGCAGCCAAGTAGGTGGCTACACCTTC

d_call: TRBD2
clone_size: .
j_call: TRBJ2-3
v_call: TRBV9
cdr3_aa: CASSAGGVKEWKGLSDTQYF
cdr3_nt: TGTGCCAGCAGCGCGGGGGGAGTTAAAGAGTGGAAGGGGCTGTCGGATACGCAGTATTTT

d_call: TRBD1
clone_size: many
j_call: TRBJ2-7
v_call: TRBV7-2
cdr3_aa: CASSLDRGLYEQYF
cdr3_nt: TGTGCCAGCAGCTTAGACAGGGGGCTCTACGAGCAGTACTTC

d_call: .
clone_size: .
j_call: TRBJ1-1
v_call: TRBV25-1
cdr3_aa: CASSGGPDTEAFF
cdr3_nt: TGTGCCAGCAGTGGGGGGCCGGACACTGAAGCTTTCTTT

d_call: TRBD2
clone_size: many
j_call: TRBJ2-2
v_call: TRBV7-9
cdr3_aa: CASSLRSGGNTGELFF
cdr3_nt: TGTGCCAGCAGCTTACGGTCGGGGGGGAACACCGGGGAGCTGTTTTTT

d_call: .
clone_size: many
j_call: TRBJ1-4
v_call: TRBV5-5
cdr3_aa: CASSLTQGGEKLFF
cdr3_nt: TGTGCCAGCAGCTTGACGCAGGGTGGCGAAAAACTGTTTTTT

d_call: TRBD1
clone_size: many
j_call: TRBJ1-2
v_call: TRBV29-1
cdr3_aa: CSVAGDSNYGYTF
cdr3_nt: TGCAGCGTTGCGGGGGACAGTAACTATGGCTACACCTTC

d_call: .
clone_size: many
j_call: TRBJ1-3
v_call: TRBV12-3/TRBV12-4
cdr3_aa: CASSETWTENTIYF
cdr3_nt: TGTGCCAGCTCGGAGACCTGGACGGAAAACACCATATATTTT

d_call: .
clone_size: .
j_call: TRBJ1-1
v_call: TRBV5-1
cdr3_aa: CASSTKLGRRMNTEAFF
cdr3_nt: TGCGCCAGCAGCACAAAACTGGGACGGAGGATGAACACTGAAGCTTTCTTT